This T cell receptor beta chain was profiled in a study of human T cells and chemical hapten exposure. The germline V gene has CDR1 LNHDA and CDR2 SQIVND (reference sequence). The V and J ends lost 5 bases and 6 bases respectively, with 17 bases between them. This CDR3 comprises 15 residues. Time point here: patch test 3, about 24 weeks after DPC sensitization. Treatment given: therapeutic diphenylcyclopropenone sensitization with weekly scalp DPC. MiXCR, applied by TCRdb to the RACE reads, yields one record per CDR3 protein. The sample has about 160,000 distinct CDR3 sequences, around a quarter seen once.

Material: whole blood, obtained in connection with sensitization to the hapten diphenylcyclopropenone (DPC). This chain connects TRBV19 to TRBJ2-1; TRBD1 or TRBD2 may be the D gene (5 bases each). This receptor was obtained from a woman aged 18-29 years with alopecia areata. Some clones in this sample may be carry-over from other donors' samples. The CDR3 sequence is CASSAATLGTNEQFF. The CDR3 DNA sequence: TGTGCCAGTAGTGCGGCGACCCTAGGGACCAATGAGCAGTTCTTC.